This TCR beta chain came from a study of beta chain features in type 1 diabetes (dated by TCRdb to 2016 to 2018). For the wider study: Mean age, gender distribution, total cell number and subset yield did not differ between patients and healthy donors. A total of roughly 99 million sorted cells were examined across all samples, and the number of cells per subset was strongly correlated with RNA yield. The study compared the TCRB repertoires of sorted circulating CD4+ T cell subsets in recently diagnosed type 1 diabetes patients with those in matched healthy donors. Regulatory and stem cell-like memory subsets were obtained from only 8 patients and roughly 8 healthy donors, while naive and central memory subsets were obtained from all 28 donors.

This clone was counted a few times. Its antigen has not been determined. No per-base quality is available; no much larger clone lies one base away. Looking up the germline V gene (reference sequence) yields CDR1 LNHDA and CDR2 SQIVND. The CDR3 goes from the cysteine to the phenylalanine over 13 residues. Only the CDR3 portion is preserved as DNA: 39 bases, with reading frame beginning at the first base. V is clipped by 3 bases and J by 7 bases, and the sequence between their germline boundaries is 10 bases long. All of the isolated RNA was reverse transcribed with the High Capacity cDNA Reverse Transcription Kit, so expressed TCRB transcripts were sequenced. Naive, central memory and regulatory T cell samples underwent deep immunoSEQ sequencing, averaging about 3.57 million total reads per sample. Sorted cells were lysed in RLT buffer and RNA was extracted with DNase-treated RNeasy Micro or Mini kits, depending on cell number. Each cell subset was processed on its own to prevent cross-contamination, while patient and healthy donor samples were processed together. Using the immunoSEQ multiplex PCR, TCRB sequences were amplified from cDNA into 87-bp fragments spanning the CDR3 region. The amplicons were sequenced using the Illumina HiSeq platform. As for how the authors treated the data: Synthetic template baselines were used to correct PCR bias computationally, reads within Hamming distance 2 were collapsed, and singletons that could not be merged were discarded. Reads were aligned against IMGT so that V, D and J genes, CDR3 length and insertions or deletions at six rearrangement sites could be assigned. Within each subset, clonotype counts were normalized to sorted cell number, and only after that were true diversity and Gini coefficients computed with the tcR R package. The overlap coefficient, calculated on TCRB nucleotide sequences, was used to quantify repertoire sharing. Out-of-frame TCRB sequences from naive cells were analyzed to stand in for the pre-selection repertoire. TCRdb retrieved this table from immuneACCESS and kept in-frame rearrangements only. Not all clones are present; in checked studies, unresolved V genes account for under half, and no reason is known for the remainder. That table is the source of V, J and clone size, and D and trimming were worked out from the DNA. Within this sample are around 250,000 clones, with around 24% of them counted one time only. Roughly 0.011% of the sample is taken by the ten largest.

Each donor gave one peripheral blood draw, averaging around 120 mL, which was collected into heparinised tubes. Naive, central memory, regulatory and stem cell-like memory CD4+ T cells were sorted on a BD FACSAria II using a panel including CD45RO, CCR7, CD25, CD127, CD95 and CD27. Purity was above 95% for every sorted population. PBMCs were separated immediately by Lymphoprep density gradient centrifugation and were stained directly, without being cultured. To minimize batch effects, samples were stained and sorted in pairs, one healthy donor with one patient per experiment. Study-wide findings and limitations: PCR might favor shorter templates, but patient and control samples were amplified and corrected together, so any skew would affect both groups equally. At VDJ recombination sites, patients with type 1 diabetes made fewer insertions and deleted more nucleotides, a pattern implying thymic rearrangement abnormalities. The naive, central memory and regulatory TCRB repertoires appeared to resemble one another more closely among patients than among healthy donors. A moderate but significant shortening of TCRB CDR3 length was observed in type 1 diabetes patients in all four CD4+ subsets. Sequencing cDNA rather than genomic DNA could over-represent highly expressing activated cells, although activation and CD3 levels did not differ between groups. Because small numbers of individuals were included in the HLA sub-analyses, any influence of HLA type on TCRB rearrangement was left unresolved.

Sequences were obtained from naive CD4+ T cells from blood. In light of the paper, this sample's cell subset or site label describes: true naive CD4+ T cells. The source is a young woman with type 1 diabetes. The chain uses TRBV19 and TRBJ1-5, with a weak D call of TRBD1 (5 bases match). The CDR3 has the sequence CASSIAGRQPQHF. The sequenced DNA: TGTGCCAGTAGTATTGCAGGGCGACAGCCCCAGCATTTT. Joined to the reference TRBV19 and TRBJ1-5 proteins, this CDR3 gives the full variable domain: DGGITQSPKYLFRKEGQNVTLSCEQNLNHDAMYWYRQDPGQGLRLIYYSQIVNDFQKGDIAEGYSVSREKKESFPLTVTSAQKNPTAFYLCASSIAGRQPQHFGDGTRLSIL.